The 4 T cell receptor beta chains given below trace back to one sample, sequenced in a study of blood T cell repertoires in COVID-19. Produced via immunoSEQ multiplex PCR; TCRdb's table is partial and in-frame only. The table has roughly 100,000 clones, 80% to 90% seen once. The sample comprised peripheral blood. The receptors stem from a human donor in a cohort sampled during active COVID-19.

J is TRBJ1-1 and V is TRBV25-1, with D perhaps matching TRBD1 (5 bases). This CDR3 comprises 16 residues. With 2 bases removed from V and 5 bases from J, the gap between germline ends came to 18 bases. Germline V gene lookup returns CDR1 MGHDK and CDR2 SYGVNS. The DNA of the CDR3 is TGTGCCAGCAGTGAAGGGGGGATAGGAAGAGAAACTGAAGCTTTCTTT. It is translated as CASSEGGIGRETEAFF. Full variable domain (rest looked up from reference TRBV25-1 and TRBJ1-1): EADIYQTPRYLVIGTGKKITLECSQTMGHDKMYWYQQDPGMELHLIHYSYGVNSTEKGDLSSESTVSRIRTEHFPLTLESARPSHTSQYLCASSEGGIGRETEAFFGQGTRLTVV.

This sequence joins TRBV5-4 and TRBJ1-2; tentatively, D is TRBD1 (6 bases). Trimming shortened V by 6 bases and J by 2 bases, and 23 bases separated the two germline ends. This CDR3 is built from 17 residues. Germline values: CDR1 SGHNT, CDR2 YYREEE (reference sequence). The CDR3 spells CASTPRLTRGANYGYTF. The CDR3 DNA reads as TGTGCCAGCACCCCTAGGCTGACCAGGGGCGCAAACTATGGCTACACCTTC.

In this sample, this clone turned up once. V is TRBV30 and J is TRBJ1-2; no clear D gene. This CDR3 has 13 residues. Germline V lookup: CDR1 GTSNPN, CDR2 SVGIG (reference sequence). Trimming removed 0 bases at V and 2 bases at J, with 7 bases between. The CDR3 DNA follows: TGTGCCTGGAGTGTAACAAGAAACTATGGCTACACCTTC. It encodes CAWSVTRNYGYTF.

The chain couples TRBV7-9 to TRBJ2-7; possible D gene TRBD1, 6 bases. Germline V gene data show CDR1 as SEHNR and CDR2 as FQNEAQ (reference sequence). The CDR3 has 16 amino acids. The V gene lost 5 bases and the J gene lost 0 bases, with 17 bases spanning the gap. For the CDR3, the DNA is TGTGCCAGCAGCATAACAACAGGGATTAGCTCCTACGAGCAGTACTTC. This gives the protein CASSITTGISSYEQYF.